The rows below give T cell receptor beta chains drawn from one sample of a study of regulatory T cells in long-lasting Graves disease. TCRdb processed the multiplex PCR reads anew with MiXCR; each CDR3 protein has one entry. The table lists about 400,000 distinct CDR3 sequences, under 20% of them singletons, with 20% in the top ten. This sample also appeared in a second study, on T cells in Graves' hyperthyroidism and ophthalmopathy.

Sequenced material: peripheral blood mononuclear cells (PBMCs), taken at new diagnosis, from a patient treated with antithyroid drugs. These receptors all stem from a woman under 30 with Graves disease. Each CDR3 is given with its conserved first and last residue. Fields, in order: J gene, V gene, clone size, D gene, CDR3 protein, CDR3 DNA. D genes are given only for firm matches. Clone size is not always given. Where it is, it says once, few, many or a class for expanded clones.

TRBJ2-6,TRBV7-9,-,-,CAVQGNSGANVLTF,TGTGCGGTACAAGGGAATTCTGGGGCCAACGTCCTGACTTTC
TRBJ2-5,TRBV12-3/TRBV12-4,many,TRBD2,CASSLLAGGLETQYF,TGTGCCAGCAGTTTACTAGCGGGGGGATTAGAGACCCAGTACTTC
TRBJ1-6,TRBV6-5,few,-,CASSYSGPAGGVSPLHF,TGTGCCAGCAGTTACTCAGGACCGGCCGGGGGGGTTTCACCCCTCCACTTT
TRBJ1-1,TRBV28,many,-,CASSATGRNTEAFF,TGTGCCAGCAGTGCCACGGGGAGAAACACTGAAGCTTTCTTT
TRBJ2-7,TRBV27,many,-,CASSLSLTESPYEQYF,TGTGCCAGCAGTTTATCCCTGACAGAATCTCCCTACGAGCAGTACTTC
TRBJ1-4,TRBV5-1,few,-,CASSLEAGGGEKLFF,TGCGCCAGCAGCTTGGAGGCCGGGGGCGGAGAAAAACTGTTTTTT
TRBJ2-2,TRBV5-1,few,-,CASSLAPSRSSTGELFF,TGCGCCAGCAGCTTGGCACCTAGCAGATCAAGCACCGGGGAGCTGTTTTTT
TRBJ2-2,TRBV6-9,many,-,CASSYWGTGTGELFF,TGTGCCAGCAGTTATTGGGGGACGGGCACCGGGGAGCTGTTTTTT
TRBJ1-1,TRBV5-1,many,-,CASSLAGGGTEAFF,TGTGCCAGCAGCTTGGCGGGGGGTGGGACTGAAGCTTTCTTT
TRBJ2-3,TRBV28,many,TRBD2,CASSFTRREGTDTQYF,TGTGCCAGCAGTTTCACACGGCGGGAGGGGACAGATACGCAGTATTTT
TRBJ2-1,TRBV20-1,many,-,CSARALTDKLERSYNEQFF,TGCAGTGCTAGAGCCCTTACCGATAAACTAGAGAGGTCCTACAATGAGCAGTTCTTC